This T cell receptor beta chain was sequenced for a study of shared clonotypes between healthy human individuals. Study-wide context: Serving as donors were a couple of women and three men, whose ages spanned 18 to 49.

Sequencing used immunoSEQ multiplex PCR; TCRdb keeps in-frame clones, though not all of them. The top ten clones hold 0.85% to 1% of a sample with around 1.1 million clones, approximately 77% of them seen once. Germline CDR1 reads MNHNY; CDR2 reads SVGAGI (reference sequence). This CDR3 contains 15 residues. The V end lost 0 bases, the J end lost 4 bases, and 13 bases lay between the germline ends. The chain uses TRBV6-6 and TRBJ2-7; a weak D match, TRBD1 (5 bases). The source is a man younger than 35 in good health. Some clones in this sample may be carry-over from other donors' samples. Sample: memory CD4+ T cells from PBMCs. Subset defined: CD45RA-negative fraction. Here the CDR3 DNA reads TGTGCCAGCAGTTACTCGCAGGGTCCTAGGTACGAGCAGTACTTC. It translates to CASSYSQGPRYEQYF.